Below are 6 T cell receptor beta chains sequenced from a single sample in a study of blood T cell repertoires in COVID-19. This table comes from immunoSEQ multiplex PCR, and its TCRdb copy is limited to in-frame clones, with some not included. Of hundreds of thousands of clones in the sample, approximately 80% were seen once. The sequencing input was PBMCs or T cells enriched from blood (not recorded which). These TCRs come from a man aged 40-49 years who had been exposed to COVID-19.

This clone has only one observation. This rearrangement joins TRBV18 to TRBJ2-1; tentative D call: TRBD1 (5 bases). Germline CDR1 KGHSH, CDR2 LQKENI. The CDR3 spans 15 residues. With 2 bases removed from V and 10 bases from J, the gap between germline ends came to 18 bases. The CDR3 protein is CASSPIDTGSGEQFF. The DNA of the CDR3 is TGTGCCAGCTCACCAATCGATACCGGTTCAGGGGAGCAGTTCTTC.

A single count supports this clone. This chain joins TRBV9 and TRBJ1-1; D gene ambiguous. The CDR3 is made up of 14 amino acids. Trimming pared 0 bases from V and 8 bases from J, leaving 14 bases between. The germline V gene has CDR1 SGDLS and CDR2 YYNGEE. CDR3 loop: CASSVGNRQPEAFF. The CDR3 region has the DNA TGTGCCAGCAGCGTAGGTAACCGACAACCCGAAGCTTTCTTT.

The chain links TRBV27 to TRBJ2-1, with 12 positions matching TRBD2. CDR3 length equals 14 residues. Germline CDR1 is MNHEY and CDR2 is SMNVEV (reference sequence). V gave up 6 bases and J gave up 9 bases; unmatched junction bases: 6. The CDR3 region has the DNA TGTGCCAGCAGCCTAGCGGGAGGGCCGGGTGAGCAGTTCTTC. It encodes CASSLAGGPGEQFF.

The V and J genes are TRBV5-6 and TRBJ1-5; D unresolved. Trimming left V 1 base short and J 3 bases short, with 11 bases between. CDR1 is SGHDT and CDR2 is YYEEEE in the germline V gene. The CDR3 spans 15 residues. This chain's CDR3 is CASSLSAGPNQPQHF. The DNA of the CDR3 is TGTGCCAGCAGCTTGAGTGCAGGCCCCAATCAGCCCCAGCATTTT.

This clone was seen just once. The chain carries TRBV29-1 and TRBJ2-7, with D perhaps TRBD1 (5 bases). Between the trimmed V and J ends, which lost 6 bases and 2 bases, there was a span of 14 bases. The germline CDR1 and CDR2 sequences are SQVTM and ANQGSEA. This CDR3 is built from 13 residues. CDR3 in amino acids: CSVRTPRTYEQYF. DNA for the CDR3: TGCAGCGTGCGGACACCGAGAACCTACGAGCAGTACTTC.

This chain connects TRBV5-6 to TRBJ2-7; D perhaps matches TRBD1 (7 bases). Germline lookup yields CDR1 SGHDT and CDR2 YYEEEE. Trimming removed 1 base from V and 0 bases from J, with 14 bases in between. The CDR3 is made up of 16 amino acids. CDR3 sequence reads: CASSLRRDRPSYEQYF. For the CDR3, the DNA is TGTGCCAGCAGCTTGAGGAGGGACAGACCCTCCTACGAGCAGTACTTC.